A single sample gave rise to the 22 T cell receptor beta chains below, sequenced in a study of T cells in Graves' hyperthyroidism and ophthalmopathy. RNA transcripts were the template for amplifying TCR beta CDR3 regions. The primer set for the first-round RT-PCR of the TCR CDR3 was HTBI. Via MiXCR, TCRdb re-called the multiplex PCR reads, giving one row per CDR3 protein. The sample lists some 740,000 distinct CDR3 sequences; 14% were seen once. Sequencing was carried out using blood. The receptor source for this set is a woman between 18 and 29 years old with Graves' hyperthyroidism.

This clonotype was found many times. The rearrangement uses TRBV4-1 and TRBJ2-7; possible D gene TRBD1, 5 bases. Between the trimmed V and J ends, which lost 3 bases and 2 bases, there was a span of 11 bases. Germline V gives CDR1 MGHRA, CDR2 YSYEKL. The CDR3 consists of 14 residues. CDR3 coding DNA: TGCGCCAGCAGCCACCCAGGGCGGACCTACGAGCAGTACTTC. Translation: CASSHPGRTYEQYF.

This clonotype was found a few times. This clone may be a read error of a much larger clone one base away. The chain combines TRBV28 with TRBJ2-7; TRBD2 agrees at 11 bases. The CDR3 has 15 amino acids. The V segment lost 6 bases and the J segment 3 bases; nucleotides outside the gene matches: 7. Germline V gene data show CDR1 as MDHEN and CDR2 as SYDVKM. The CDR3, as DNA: TGTGCCAGCAGCATCTCGGGACTAGCGGACTACGAGCAGTACTTC. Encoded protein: CASSISGLADYEQYF. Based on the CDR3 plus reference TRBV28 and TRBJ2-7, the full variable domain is DVKVTQSSRYLVKRTGEKVFLECVQDMDHENMFWYRQDPGLGLRLIYFSYDVKMKEKGDIPEGYSVSREKKERFSLILESASTNQTSMYLCASSISGLADYEQYFGPGTRLTVT.

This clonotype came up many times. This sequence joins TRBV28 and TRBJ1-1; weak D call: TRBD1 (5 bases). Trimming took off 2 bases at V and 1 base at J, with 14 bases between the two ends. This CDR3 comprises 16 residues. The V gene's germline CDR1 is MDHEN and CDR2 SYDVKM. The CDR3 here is CASSLVWPRGNTEAFF. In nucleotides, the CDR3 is TGTGCCAGCAGTTTAGTGTGGCCGAGGGGGAACACTGAAGCTTTCTTT.

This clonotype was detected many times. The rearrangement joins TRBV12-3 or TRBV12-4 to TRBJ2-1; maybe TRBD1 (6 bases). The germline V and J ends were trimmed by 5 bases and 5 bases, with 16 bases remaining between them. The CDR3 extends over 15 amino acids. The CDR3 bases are TGTGCCAGCAGTCCGCCCGGACAGCGGAACAATGAGCAGTTCTTC. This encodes CASSPPGQRNNEQFF.

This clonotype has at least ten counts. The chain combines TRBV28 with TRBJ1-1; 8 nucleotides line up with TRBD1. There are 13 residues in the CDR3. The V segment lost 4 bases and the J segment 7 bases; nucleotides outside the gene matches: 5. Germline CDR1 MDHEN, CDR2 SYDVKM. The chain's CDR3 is CASSSGGEDEAFF. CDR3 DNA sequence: TGTGCCAGCAGTTCAGGGGGCGAGGATGAAGCTTTCTTT.

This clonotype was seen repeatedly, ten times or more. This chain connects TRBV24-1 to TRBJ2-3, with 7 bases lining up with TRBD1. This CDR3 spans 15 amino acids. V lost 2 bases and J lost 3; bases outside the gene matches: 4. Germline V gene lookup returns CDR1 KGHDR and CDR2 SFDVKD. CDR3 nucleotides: TGTGCCACCAGTGATTCGGGGACAGTGACAGATACGCAGTATTTT. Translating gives CATSDSGTVTDTQYF.

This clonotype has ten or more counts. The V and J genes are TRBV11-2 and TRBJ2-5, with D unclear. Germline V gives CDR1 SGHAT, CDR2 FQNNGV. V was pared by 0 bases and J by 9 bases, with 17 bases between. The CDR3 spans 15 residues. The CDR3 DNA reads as TGTGCCAGCAGCTTAGATCAGCCAGTTGGTTGGGCCCAGTACTTC. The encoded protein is CASSLDQPVGWAQYF.

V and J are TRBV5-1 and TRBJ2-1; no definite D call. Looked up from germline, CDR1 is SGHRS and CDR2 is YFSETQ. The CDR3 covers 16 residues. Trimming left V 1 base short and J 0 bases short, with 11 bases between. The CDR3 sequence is CASSLPDASSYNEQFF. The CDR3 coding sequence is TGCGCCAGCAGCTTGCCGGACGCAAGCTCCTACAATGAGCAGTTCTTC.

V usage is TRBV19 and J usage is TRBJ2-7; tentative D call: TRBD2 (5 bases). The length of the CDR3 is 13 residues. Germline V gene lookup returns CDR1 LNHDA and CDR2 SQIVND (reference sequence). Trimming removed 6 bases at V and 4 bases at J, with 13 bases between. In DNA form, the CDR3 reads TGTGCCAGTAGCGATACCGAGGGTTACGAGCAGTACTTC. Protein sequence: CASSDTEGYEQYF.

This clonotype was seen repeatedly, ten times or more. CDR3 coding DNA: TGTGCCAGCAGATACAGGGATAGAAAGACTGAAGCTTTCTTT. Its protein is CASRYRDRKTEAFF. V is TRBV6-1 and J is TRBJ1-1; tentative D call: TRBD1 (6 bases). The germline V and J ends were trimmed by 6 bases and 5 bases, with 16 bases remaining between them. CDR1 is MNHNS, CDR2 SASEGT, per germline. This CDR3 is built from 14 residues.

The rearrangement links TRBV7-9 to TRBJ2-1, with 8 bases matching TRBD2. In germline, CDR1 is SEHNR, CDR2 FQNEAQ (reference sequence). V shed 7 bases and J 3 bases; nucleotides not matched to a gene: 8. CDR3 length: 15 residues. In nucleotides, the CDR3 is TGTGCCAGCACCTCCAGCGGGAGTTTCTACAATGAGCAGTTCTTC. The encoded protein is CASTSSGSFYNEQFF.

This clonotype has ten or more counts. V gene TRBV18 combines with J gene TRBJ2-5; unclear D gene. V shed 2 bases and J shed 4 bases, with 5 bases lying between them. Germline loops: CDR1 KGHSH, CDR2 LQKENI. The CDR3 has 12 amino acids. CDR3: CASSPERETQYF. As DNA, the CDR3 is TGTGCCAGCTCACCAGAGAGAGAGACCCAGTACTTC.

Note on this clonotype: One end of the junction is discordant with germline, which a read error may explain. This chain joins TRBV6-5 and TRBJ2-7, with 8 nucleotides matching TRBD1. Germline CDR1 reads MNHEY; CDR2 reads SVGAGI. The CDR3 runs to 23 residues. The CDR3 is CASSYSRRRRGLHRRTPSYEQYF. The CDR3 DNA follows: TGTGCCAGCAGCTACTCGAGGCGCCGCAGGGGGCTTCATCGGAGGACCCCATCATACGAGCAGTACTTC.

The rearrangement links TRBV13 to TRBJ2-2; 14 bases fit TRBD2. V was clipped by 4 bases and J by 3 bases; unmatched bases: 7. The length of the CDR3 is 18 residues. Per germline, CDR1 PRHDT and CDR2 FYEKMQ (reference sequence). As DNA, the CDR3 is TGTGCCAGCAGCTGGGGACTAGCGGGAGTACGGGACACCGGGGAGCTGTTTTTT. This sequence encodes CASSWGLAGVRDTGELFF.

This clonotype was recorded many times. CDR3 region: CAISYGTPYNEQFF. The CDR3 DNA follows: TGTGCCATCAGTTACGGGACTCCTTACAATGAGCAGTTCTTC. V usage is TRBV10-3 and J usage is TRBJ2-1; D might be TRBD2 (6 bases). CDR3 length equals 14 residues. The germline CDR1 and CDR2 sequences are ENHRY and SYGVKD. V lost 5 bases to trimming and J lost 4 bases, with 12 bases between them.

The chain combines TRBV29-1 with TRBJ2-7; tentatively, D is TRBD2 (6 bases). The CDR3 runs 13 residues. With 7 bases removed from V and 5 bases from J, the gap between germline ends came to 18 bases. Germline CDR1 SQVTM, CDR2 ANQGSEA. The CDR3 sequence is CSARSAGIHEQYF. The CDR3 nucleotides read TGCAGCGCCCGTTCGGCGGGGATACACGAGCAGTACTTC.

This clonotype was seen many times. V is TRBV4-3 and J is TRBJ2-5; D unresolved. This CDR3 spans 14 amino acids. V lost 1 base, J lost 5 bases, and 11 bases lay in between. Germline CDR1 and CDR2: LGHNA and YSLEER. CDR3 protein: CASSQAVSLETQYF. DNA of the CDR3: TGCGCCAGCAGCCAAGCGGTATCCCTGGAGACCCAGTACTTC.

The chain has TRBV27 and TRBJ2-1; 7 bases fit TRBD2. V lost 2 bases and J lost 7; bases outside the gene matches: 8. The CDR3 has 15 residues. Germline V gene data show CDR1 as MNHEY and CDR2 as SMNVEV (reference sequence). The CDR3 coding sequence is TGTGCCAGCAGTTTAGGGGCGGGAGTTCCTAATGAGCAGTTCTTC. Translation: CASSLGAGVPNEQFF.

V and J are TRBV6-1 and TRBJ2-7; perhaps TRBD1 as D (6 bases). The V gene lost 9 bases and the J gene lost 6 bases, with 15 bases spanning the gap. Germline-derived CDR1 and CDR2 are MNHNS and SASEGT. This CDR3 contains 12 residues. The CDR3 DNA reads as TGTGCCAGTGGAACAGGGCCGGGCGAGCAGTACTTC. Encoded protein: CASGTGPGEQYF.

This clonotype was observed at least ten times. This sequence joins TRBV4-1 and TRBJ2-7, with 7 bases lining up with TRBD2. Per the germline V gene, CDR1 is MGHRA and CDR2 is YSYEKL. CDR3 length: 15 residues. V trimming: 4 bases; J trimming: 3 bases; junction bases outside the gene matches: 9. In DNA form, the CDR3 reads TGCGCCAGCAGCCGCCCGGCTAGCGGCCACTACGAGCAGTACTTC. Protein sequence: CASSRPASGHYEQYF.

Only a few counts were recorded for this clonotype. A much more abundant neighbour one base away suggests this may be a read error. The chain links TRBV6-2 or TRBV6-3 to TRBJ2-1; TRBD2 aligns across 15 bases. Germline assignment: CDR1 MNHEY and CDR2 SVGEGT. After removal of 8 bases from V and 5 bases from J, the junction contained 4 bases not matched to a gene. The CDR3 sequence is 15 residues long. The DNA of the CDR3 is TGTGCCAGCGGCAGGACTAGCGGGAGGGACAATGAGCAGTTCTTC. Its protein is CASGRTSGRDNEQFF.

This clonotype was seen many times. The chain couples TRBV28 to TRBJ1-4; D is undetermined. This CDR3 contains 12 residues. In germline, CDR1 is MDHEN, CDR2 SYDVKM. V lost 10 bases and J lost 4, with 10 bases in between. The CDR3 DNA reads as TGTGCCAAGAACGGGATTAATGAAAAACTGTTTTTT. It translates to CAKNGINEKLFF.